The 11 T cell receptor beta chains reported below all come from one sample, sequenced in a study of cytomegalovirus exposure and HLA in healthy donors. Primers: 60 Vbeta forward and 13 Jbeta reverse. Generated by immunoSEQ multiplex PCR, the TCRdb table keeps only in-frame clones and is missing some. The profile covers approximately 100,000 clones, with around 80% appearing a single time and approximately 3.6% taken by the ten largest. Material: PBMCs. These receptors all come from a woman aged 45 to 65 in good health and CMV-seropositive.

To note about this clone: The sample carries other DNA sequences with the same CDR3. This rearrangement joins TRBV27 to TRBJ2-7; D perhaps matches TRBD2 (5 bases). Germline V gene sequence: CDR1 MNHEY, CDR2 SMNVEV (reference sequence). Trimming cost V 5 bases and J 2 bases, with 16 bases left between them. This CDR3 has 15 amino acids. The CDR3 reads CASSRTSGPAYEQYF. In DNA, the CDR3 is TGTGCCAGCAGTCGGACCAGCGGACCTGCCTACGAGCAGTACTTC.

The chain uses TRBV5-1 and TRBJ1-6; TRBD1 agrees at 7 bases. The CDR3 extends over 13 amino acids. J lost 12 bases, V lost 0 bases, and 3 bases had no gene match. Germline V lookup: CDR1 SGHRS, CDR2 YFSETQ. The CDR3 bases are TGCGCCAGCAGCTTGGGACAGGGCCAACCCCTCCACTTT. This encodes CASSLGQGQPLHF.

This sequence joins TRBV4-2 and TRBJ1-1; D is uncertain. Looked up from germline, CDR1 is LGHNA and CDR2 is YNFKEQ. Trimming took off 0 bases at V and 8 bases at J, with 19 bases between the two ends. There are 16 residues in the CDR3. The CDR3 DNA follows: TGTGCCAGCAGCCAAGAGGAGCGGACCAGCGTTGAAGAAGCTTTCTTT. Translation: CASSQEERTSVEEAFF.

CDR3 amino acids: CASSLDPGGLTEAFF. CDR3 DNA: TGTGCCAGCAGCTTGGACCCAGGGGGACTCACTGAAGCTTTCTTT. The chain couples TRBV5-6 to TRBJ1-1, with 7 positions matching TRBD1. This CDR3 comprises 15 residues. Germline V CDR1 and CDR2: SGHDT, YYEEEE. V dropped 0 bases and J dropped 4; count of bases not matched to a gene: 6.

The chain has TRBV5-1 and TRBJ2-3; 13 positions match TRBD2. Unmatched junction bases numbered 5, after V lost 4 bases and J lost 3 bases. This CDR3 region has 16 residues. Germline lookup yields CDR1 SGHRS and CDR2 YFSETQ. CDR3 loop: CASSRTSGGRTDTQYF. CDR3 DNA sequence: TGCGCCAGCAGCAGGACTAGCGGGGGACGGACAGATACGCAGTATTTT.

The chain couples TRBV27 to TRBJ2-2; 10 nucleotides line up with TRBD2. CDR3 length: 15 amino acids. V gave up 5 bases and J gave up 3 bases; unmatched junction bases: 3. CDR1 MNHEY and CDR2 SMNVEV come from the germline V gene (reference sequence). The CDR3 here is CASSNGLADTGELFF. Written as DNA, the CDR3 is TGTGCCAGCAGTAATGGACTAGCGGACACCGGGGAGCTGTTTTTT.

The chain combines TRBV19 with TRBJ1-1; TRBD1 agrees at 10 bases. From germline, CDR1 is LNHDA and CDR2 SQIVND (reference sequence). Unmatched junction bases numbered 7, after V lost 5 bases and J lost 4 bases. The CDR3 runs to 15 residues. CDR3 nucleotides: TGTGCCAGTAGTTCCAGGGGGACAGGGGTCACTGAAGCTTTCTTT. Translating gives CASSSRGTGVTEAFF.

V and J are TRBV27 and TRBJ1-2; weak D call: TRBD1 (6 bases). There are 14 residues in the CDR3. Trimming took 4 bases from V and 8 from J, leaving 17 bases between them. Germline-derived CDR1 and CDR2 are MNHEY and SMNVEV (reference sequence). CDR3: CASSYQGIGVGYTF. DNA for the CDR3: TGTGCCAGCAGTTATCAGGGGATAGGGGTAGGCTACACCTTC.

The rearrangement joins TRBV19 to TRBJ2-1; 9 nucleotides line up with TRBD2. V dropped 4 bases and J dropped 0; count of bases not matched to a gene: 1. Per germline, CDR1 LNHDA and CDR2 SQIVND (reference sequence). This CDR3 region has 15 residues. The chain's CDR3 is CASSSGRASYNEQFF. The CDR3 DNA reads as TGTGCCAGTAGTAGCGGGAGGGCCTCCTACAATGAGCAGTTCTTC. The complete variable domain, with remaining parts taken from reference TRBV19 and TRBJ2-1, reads DGGITQSPKYLFRKEGQNVTLSCEQNLNHDAMYWYRQDPGQGLRLIYYSQIVNDFQKGDIAEGYSVSREKKESFPLTVTSAQKNPTAFYLCASSSGRASYNEQFFGPGTRLTVL.

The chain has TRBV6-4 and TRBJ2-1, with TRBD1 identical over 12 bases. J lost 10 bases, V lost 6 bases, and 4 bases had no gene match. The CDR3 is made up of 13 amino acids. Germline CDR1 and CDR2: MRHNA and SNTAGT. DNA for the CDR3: TGTGCCAGCAGGGGACAGGGGGCAGGAGAGCAGTTCTTC. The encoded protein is CASRGQGAGEQFF.

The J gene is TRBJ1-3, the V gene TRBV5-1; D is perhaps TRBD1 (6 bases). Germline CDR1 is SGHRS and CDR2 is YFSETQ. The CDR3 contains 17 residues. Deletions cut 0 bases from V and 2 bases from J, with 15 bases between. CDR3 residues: CASSLALVQGPGNTIYF. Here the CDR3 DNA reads TGCGCCAGCAGCTTGGCCCTCGTACAGGGACCTGGAAACACCATATATTTT.